This T cell receptor (beta chain) is drawn from a study of T cells after yellow fever vaccination. Study-level findings and limits: CD4 and CD8 compartments shared a small share of clonotypes. The booster saw the reappearance of most primary-vaccination clones (roughly 96% CD4, 88% CD8).

Using its own MiXCR run on the 5' RACE reads, TCRdb lists one record per CDR3 protein. The sample includes hundreds of thousands of distinct CDR3 sequences, 18% of them seen just once. After removal of 2 bases from V and 9 bases from J, the junction contained 6 bases not matched to a gene. Germline V gene lookup returns CDR1 WNHNN and CDR2 SYGVQD (reference sequence). This CDR3 has 15 amino acids. A few counts support this clonotype. What it binds is not known. This rearrangement joins TRBV10-1 to TRBJ2-1, with TRBD2 matching over 11 bases. The sample was PBMCs, taken before the yellow fever booster vaccination. This TCR was recovered from a young man who received the YFV17D yellow fever vaccine. CDR3 in DNA: TGCGCCAGCAGTGAGACTAGCGGGGGCTTAAGTGAGCAGTTCTTC. Protein sequence: CASSETSGGLSEQFF.